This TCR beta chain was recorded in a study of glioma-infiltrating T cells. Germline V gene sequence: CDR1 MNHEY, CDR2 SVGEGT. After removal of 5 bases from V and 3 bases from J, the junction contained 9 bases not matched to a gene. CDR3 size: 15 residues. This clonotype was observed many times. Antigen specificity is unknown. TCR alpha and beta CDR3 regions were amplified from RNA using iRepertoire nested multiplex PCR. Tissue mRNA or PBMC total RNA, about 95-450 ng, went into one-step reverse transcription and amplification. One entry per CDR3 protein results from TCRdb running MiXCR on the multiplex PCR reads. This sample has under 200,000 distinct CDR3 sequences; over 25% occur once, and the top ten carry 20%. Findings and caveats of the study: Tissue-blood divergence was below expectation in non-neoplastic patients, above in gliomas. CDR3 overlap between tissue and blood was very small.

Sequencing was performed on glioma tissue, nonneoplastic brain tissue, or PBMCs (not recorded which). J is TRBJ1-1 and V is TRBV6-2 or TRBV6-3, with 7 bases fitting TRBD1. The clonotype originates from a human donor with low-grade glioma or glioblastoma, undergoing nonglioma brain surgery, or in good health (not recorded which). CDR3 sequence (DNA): TGTGCCAGCAGTAGACAGGGATCTCGGCACACTGAAGCTTTCTTT. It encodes CASSRQGSRHTEAFF.